The 28 T cell receptor beta chains given below trace back to one sample, sequenced in a study of blood T cell repertoires in COVID-19. The method was immunoSEQ multiplex PCR; TCRdb's version includes in-frame clones alone and lacks a portion of them. This table has 55,000 to 65,000 clones, around 80% appearing once. The sequencing sample was made of peripheral blood. The receptors here all came from a man in his 60s with acute or convalescent COVID-19.

V gene TRBV27 combines with J gene TRBJ2-3, with TRBD2 identical over 8 bases. CDR1 is MNHEY, CDR2 SMNVEV, per germline (reference sequence). The CDR3 has 16 residues. Unmatched junction bases numbered 10, after V lost 4 bases and J lost 4 bases. CDR3 in DNA: TGTGCCAGCAGTTCTAGGATGGCGGGAGGAGCAGATACGCAGTATTTT. Translating it yields CASSSRMAGGADTQYF.

J is TRBJ1-5 and V is TRBV15; D is unclear. Germline CDR1 is LNHNV and CDR2 is YYDKDF (reference sequence). Between the trimmed V and J ends, which lost 6 bases and 2 bases, there was a span of 14 bases. This CDR3 region has 15 residues. The CDR3 reads CATRTRVGGNQPQHF. The CDR3 region has the DNA TGTGCCACCAGGACCAGAGTGGGAGGCAATCAGCCCCAGCATTTT.

This clone was seen a single time. V gene TRBV18 combines with J gene TRBJ2-5; the D gene is possibly TRBD1 (5 bases). CDR1 is KGHSH and CDR2 is LQKENI in the germline V gene. The CDR3 covers 14 residues. Trimming stripped 3 bases from V and 2 bases from J, with 10 bases between. The CDR3 loop is CASSPGAVQETQYF. The CDR3 DNA reads as TGTGCCAGCTCACCTGGGGCGGTTCAAGAGACCCAGTACTTC.

This clone appeared a few times. The CDR3 loop reads CASSQIQADNGYTF. CDR3 bases: TGTGCCAGCAGCCAAATACAGGCAGATAATGGCTACACCTTC. V usage is TRBV4-2 and J usage is TRBJ1-2; tentatively, D is TRBD1 (5 bases). The CDR3 consists of 14 residues. Trimming left V 2 bases short and J 6 bases short, with 13 bases between. Per the germline V gene, CDR1 is LGHNA and CDR2 is YNFKEQ.

This clone appeared a single time. The DNA of the CDR3 is TGTGCCAGCAGTTTAACCTCTTTAGGGGTTATTGAAGCTTTCTTT. Translating it yields CASSLTSLGVIEAFF. The rearrangement uses TRBV27 and TRBJ1-1; a weak D match, TRBD1 (5 bases). The germline gives CDR1 MNHEY, CDR2 SMNVEV (reference sequence). This CDR3 spans 15 amino acids. Trimming took off 2 bases at V and 7 bases at J, with 17 bases between the two ends.

The V call is TRBV28, the J call TRBJ2-2; the match to TRBD2 covers 7 bases. The germline V gene encodes CDR1 MDHEN and CDR2 SYDVKM. J gave up 6 bases and V 3 bases, and 7 bases lay outside the gene matches. The CDR3 contains 15 residues. The CDR3 region is CASSLGGGTAGELFF. CDR3 nucleotides: TGTGCCAGCAGTTTGGGGGGAGGGACGGCCGGGGAGCTGTTTTTT. The whole variable domain, filled in from reference TRBV28 and TRBJ2-2, reads DVKVTQSSRYLVKRTGEKVFLECVQDMDHENMFWYRQDPGLGLRLIYFSYDVKMKEKGDIPEGYSVSREKKERFSLILESASTNQTSMYLCASSLGGGTAGELFFGEGSRLTVL.

This clone was counted between two and nine times. The J gene is TRBJ1-1, the V gene TRBV4-2; no firm D call. The V and J ends lost 6 bases and 3 bases respectively, with 14 bases between them. The CDR3 has 14 amino acids. CDR1 and CDR2 (germline): LGHNA, YNFKEQ. This CDR3 reads CASSQASPDTEAFF. The DNA of the CDR3 is TGTGCCAGCAGTCAGGCTTCCCCTGACACTGAAGCTTTCTTT.

V usage is TRBV10-3 and J usage is TRBJ2-3; D perhaps matches TRBD2 (5 bases). This CDR3 comprises 11 residues. Germline V CDR1 and CDR2: ENHRY, SYGVKD. Trimming cost V 10 bases and J 5 bases, with 10 bases left between them. The CDR3: CATLAGDTQYF. The CDR3 DNA reads as TGTGCCACCCTAGCCGGAGATACGCAGTATTTT.

V gene TRBV7-9 combines with J gene TRBJ2-5; 8 bases map to TRBD2. V was pared by 2 bases and J by 3 bases, with 5 bases of the junction left unmatched. CDR1 is SEHNR and CDR2 is FQNEAQ in the germline V gene (reference sequence). The CDR3 has 15 amino acids. CDR3 loop: CASSLIGTREETQYF. The CDR3 nucleotides read TGTGCCAGCAGCTTAATAGGGACTAGAGAAGAGACCCAGTACTTC.

The chain links TRBV28 to TRBJ1-1; perhaps TRBD1 as D (5 bases). Germline values: CDR1 MDHEN, CDR2 SYDVKM. This CDR3 is built from 14 residues. Trimming removed 8 bases at V and 6 bases at J, with 19 bases between. The CDR3 DNA is TGTGCCAGCCGCCTGGGGCCTCTCCTATCTGAAGCTTTCTTT. Translation: CASRLGPLLSEAFF. The full variable domain, in which reference TRBV28 and TRBJ1-1 provide the parts outside the CDR3, is DVKVTQSSRYLVKRTGEKVFLECVQDMDHENMFWYRQDPGLGLRLIYFSYDVKMKEKGDIPEGYSVSREKKERFSLILESASTNQTSMYLCASRLGPLLSEAFFGQGTRLTVV.

The chain links TRBV7-3 to TRBJ2-5; 10 nucleotides line up with TRBD2. CDR1 and CDR2 from the germline V gene are SGHTA and FQGTGA. CDR3 length: 14 residues. With 5 bases clipped from V and 7 bases from J, the junction kept 7 bases outside the gene matches. CDR3 nucleotides: TGTGCCAGCAGCCTCCAGCGGGAGGGCGGGACCCAGTACTTC. It encodes CASSLQREGGTQYF.

The chain joins TRBV28 to TRBJ2-4, with a weak D call TRBD1 (6 bases). Germline CDR1 reads MDHEN; CDR2 reads SYDVKM. V was clipped by 5 bases and J by 6 bases, with 8 bases between them. The CDR3 consists of 12 residues. In DNA form, the CDR3 reads TGTGCCAGCAGTGGCAGGGGAAACATTCAGTACTTC. Translated, it gives CASSGRGNIQYF.

V is TRBV2 and J is TRBJ1-4; 7 bases fit TRBD1. The germline V gene has CDR1 SNHLY and CDR2 FYNNEI. This CDR3 region has 15 residues. Losses at the gene ends were 3 bases for V and 5 bases for J; bases not matched to a gene: 6. In DNA form, the CDR3 reads TGTGCCAGCAGTGATGGTGGGACAGCCAATGAAAAACTGTTTTTT. Translation: CASSDGGTANEKLFF.

The rearrangement uses TRBV10-2 and TRBJ2-2; the match to TRBD2 covers 9 bases. Germline V gene data show CDR1 as WSHSY and CDR2 as SAAADI. Trimming took 7 bases from V and 2 from J; bases not matched to a gene: 5. The CDR3 runs to 15 residues. The CDR3: CASNPGLANTGELFF. CDR3 DNA sequence: TGCGCCAGCAACCCGGGACTAGCTAACACCGGGGAGCTGTTTTTT.

This clone came up once. This CDR3 is also generated by other DNA sequences in the sample. The chain has TRBV12-3 or TRBV12-4 and TRBJ1-1, with D unresolved. The ends were cut back, 2 bases at V and 4 bases at J, with 8 bases in the middle. The CDR3 covers 13 residues. CDR3 residues: CASSLLGLTEAFF. The CDR3 DNA is TGTGCCAGCAGTTTACTTGGACTCACTGAAGCTTTCTTT.

This chain joins TRBV27 and TRBJ2-1, with a tentative D call TRBD2 (6 bases). Trimming stripped 3 bases from V and 7 bases from J, with 19 bases between. CDR1 is MNHEY, CDR2 SMNVEV, per germline (reference sequence). This CDR3 contains 16 residues. CDR3 region: CASSLFYGKGGNEQFF. CDR3 DNA sequence: TGTGCCAGCAGTTTGTTCTACGGGAAGGGAGGTAATGAGCAGTTCTTC.

This chain links TRBV5-8 with TRBJ2-7; 9 bases align to TRBD2. Germline CDR1 SGHTS, CDR2 YDEGEE. The CDR3 spans 13 residues. Trimming cost V 3 bases and J 6 bases; bases outside gene matches: 4. The CDR3 sequence is CASSSSTSGEQYF. DNA of the CDR3: TGTGCCAGCAGCTCGTCGACTAGCGGCGAGCAGTACTTC.

The chain uses TRBV24-1 and TRBJ2-6; 8 nucleotides agree with TRBD1. The V gene's germline CDR1 is KGHDR and CDR2 SFDVKD. The CDR3 is 17 amino acids. The V and J ends lost 8 bases and 3 bases, in that order; junction bases with no gene match: 11. The CDR3, as DNA: TGTGCCACCAAAAGGGACAGGACCCTCGGTGGGGCCAACGTCCTGACTTTC. Amino acid sequence: CATKRDRTLGGANVLTF.

The chain couples TRBV29-1 to TRBJ1-2, with D uncertain. Trimming removed 0 bases from V and 4 bases from J, with 9 bases in between. Germline V gives CDR1 SQVTM, CDR2 ANQGSEA. CDR3 size: 13 residues. CDR3: CSVEDLGFYGYTF. The CDR3 DNA is TGCAGCGTTGAAGATCTTGGCTTCTATGGCTACACCTTC.

The rearrangement joins TRBV4-3 to TRBJ2-3, with TRBD2 as a possible D gene (6 bases). CDR1 is LGHNA and CDR2 is YSLEER in the germline V gene. The CDR3 is 14 amino acids. Trimming pared 1 base from V and 6 bases from J, leaving 11 bases between. The CDR3 loop is CASSQGLVSDTQYF. The CDR3 DNA sequence: TGCGCCAGCAGCCAAGGACTAGTATCTGATACGCAGTATTTT.

This chain connects TRBV7-8 to TRBJ2-1, with a weak D call TRBD2 (5 bases). V was shortened by 1 base and J by 4 bases, with 11 bases between the two germline ends. The CDR3 is 15 residues long. Germline assignment: CDR1 SGHVS and CDR2 FQNEAQ. The CDR3 DNA follows: TGTGCCAGCAGCTTAGGCTCTAGCCGATACAATGAGCAGTTCTTC. Its translation: CASSLGSSRYNEQFF.

This chain joins TRBV28 and TRBJ2-7; D gene uncertain. V lost 2 bases, J lost 4 bases, and 6 bases lay in between. This CDR3 contains 12 residues. CDR1 is MDHEN, CDR2 SYDVKM, per germline. CDR3 in amino acids: CASSLRWYEQYF. DNA for the CDR3: TGTGCCAGCAGTTTACGGTGGTACGAGCAGTACTTC.

The chain recombines TRBV12-3 or TRBV12-4 with TRBJ2-1; D gene uncertain. The CDR3 extends over 13 amino acids. V was shortened by 2 bases and J by 5 bases, with 7 bases between the two germline ends. The CDR3 reads CASSLSPNNEQFF. CDR3 DNA sequence: TGTGCCAGCAGTTTATCCCCTAACAATGAGCAGTTCTTC.

The chain has TRBV12-3 or TRBV12-4 and TRBJ1-2, with 10 bases that match TRBD1. After removal of 4 bases from V and 7 bases from J, the junction contained 3 bases not matched to a gene. The CDR3 covers 13 residues. Here the CDR3 reads CASSSGTGVGYTF. CDR3 coding DNA: TGTGCCAGCAGTTCCGGGACAGGGGTTGGCTACACCTTC.

The chain links TRBV5-1 to TRBJ2-7; 11 nucleotides match TRBD2. V shed 4 bases, J shed 4 bases, and the junction held 4 bases outside the gene matches. Per germline, CDR1 SGHRS and CDR2 YFSETQ. The CDR3 contains 14 residues. CDR3 DNA: TGCGCCAGCAGCCTGGGACTAGCGGAATACGAGCAGTACTTC. This encodes CASSLGLAEYEQYF.

The count of this clone is one. Other DNA variants within this sample encode the same CDR3. V is TRBV12-3 or TRBV12-4 and J is TRBJ1-1; the D gene is possibly TRBD1 (5 bases). Trimming removed 2 bases at V and 4 bases at J, with 8 bases between. This CDR3 region has 13 residues. The CDR3 loop reads CASSLLGLTEAFF. The CDR3 coding sequence is TGTGCCAGCAGTTTATTGGGGCTCACTGAAGCTTTCTTT.

The chain employs TRBV5-4 and TRBJ2-1; 11 nucleotides agree with TRBD2. In germline, CDR1 is SGHNT, CDR2 YYREEE (reference sequence). V dropped 3 bases and J dropped 6; count of bases not matched to a gene: 5. The CDR3 sequence is 15 residues long. The CDR3 region has the DNA TGTGCCAGCAGCTCCGGGACTAGCGGATTCAATGAGCAGTTCTTC. Translation gives CASSSGTSGFNEQFF.

The chain recombines TRBV7-9 with TRBJ2-1; the match to TRBD1 covers 8 bases. CDR3 size: 14 residues. CDR1 and CDR2 (germline): SEHNR, FQNEAQ (reference sequence). V was clipped by 5 bases and J by 8 bases; unmatched bases: 8. The CDR3 loop reads CASSTPTGAHEQFF. For the CDR3, the DNA is TGTGCCAGCAGCACCCCGACAGGGGCCCATGAGCAGTTCTTC.